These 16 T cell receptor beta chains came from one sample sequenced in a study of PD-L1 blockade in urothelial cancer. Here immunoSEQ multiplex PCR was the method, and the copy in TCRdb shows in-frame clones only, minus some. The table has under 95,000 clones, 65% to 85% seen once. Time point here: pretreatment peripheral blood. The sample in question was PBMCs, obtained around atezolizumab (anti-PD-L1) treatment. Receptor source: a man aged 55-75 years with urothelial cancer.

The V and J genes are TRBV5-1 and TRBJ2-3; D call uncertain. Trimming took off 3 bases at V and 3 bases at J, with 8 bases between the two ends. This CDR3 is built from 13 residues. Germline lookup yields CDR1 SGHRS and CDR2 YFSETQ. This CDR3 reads CASSSGSTDTQYF. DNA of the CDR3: TGCGCCAGCAGCTCCGGGTCTACAGATACGCAGTATTTT.

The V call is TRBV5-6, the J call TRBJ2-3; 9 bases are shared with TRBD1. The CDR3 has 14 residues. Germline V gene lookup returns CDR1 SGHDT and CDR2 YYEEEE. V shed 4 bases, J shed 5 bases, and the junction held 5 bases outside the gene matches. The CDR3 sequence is CASSTGQGVDTQYF. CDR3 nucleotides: TGTGCCAGCAGCACGGGACAGGGAGTAGATACGCAGTATTTT.

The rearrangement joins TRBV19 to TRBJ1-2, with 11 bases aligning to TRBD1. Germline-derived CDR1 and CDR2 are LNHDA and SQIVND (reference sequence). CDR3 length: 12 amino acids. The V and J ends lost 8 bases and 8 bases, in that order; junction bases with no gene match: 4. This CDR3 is CASSDRGQGYTF. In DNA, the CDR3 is TGTGCCAGTTCGGACAGGGGGCAGGGCTACACCTTC.

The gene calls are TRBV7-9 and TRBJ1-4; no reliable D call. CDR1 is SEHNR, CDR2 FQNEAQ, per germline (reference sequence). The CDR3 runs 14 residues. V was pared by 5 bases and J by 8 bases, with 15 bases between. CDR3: CASSDQRDYEKLFF. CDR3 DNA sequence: TGTGCCAGCAGCGACCAGCGGGATTACGAAAAACTGTTTTTT.

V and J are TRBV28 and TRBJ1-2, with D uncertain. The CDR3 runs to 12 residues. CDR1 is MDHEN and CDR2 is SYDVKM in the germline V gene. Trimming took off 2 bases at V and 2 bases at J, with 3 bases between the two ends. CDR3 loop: CASSLLNYGYTF. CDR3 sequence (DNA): TGTGCCAGCAGTTTACTCAACTATGGCTACACCTTC.

CDR3 bases: TGTGCCTGGGGAGACTTGGGTAATGAAAAACTGTTTTTT. This codes for CAWGDLGNEKLFF. V usage is TRBV30 and J usage is TRBJ1-4; D call uncertain. Germline loops: CDR1 GTSNPN, CDR2 SVGIG (reference sequence). With 5 bases removed from V and 4 bases from J, the gap between germline ends came to 11 bases. The CDR3 has 13 residues.

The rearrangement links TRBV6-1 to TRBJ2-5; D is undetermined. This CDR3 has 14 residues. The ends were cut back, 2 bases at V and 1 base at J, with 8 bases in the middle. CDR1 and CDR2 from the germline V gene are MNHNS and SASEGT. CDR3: CASSESQRQETQYF. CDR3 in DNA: TGTGCCAGCAGTGAAAGCCAGCGCCAAGAGACCCAGTACTTC.

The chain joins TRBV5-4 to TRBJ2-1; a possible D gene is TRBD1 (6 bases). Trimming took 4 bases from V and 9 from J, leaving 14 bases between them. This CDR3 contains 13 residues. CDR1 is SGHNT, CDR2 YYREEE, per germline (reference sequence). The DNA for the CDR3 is TGTGCCAGCAGCCTCAGGGGTTTTGGTGAGCAGTTCTTC. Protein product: CASSLRGFGEQFF. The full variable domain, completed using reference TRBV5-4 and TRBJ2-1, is ETGVTQSPTHLIKTRGQQVTLRCSSQSGHNTVSWYQQALGQGPQFIFQYYREEENGRGNFPPRFSGLQFPNYSSELNVNALELDDSALYLCASSLRGFGEQFFGPGTRLTVL.

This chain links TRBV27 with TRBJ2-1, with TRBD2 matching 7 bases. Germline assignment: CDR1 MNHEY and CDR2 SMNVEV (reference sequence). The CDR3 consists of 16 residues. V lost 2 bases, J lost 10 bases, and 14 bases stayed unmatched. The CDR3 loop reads CASSLALNPSAGEQFF. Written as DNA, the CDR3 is TGTGCCAGCAGTTTAGCCCTCAACCCCTCAGCGGGAGAGCAGTTCTTC.

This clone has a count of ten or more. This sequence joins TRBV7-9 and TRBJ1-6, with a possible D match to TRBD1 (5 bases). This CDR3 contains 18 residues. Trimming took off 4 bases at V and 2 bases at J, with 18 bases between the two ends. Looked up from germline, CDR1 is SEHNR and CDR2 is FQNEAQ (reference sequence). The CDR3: CASSSPRHQGAYNSPLHF. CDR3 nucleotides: TGTGCCAGCAGCTCCCCACGACACCAAGGGGCCTATAATTCACCCCTCCACTTT.

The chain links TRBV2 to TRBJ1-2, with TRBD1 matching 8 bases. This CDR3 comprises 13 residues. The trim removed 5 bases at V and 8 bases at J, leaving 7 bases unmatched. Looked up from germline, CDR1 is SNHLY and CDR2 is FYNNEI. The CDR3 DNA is TGTGCCAGCAGTATAGAAGACAGGGGAGGCTACACCTTC. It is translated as CASSIEDRGGYTF.

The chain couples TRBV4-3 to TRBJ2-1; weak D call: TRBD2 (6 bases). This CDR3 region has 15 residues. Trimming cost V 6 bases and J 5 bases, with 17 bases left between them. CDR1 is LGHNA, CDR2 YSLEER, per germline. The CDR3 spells CASSLGGAENNEQFF. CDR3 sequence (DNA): TGCGCCAGCAGTCTCGGGGGAGCGGAAAACAATGAGCAGTTCTTC.

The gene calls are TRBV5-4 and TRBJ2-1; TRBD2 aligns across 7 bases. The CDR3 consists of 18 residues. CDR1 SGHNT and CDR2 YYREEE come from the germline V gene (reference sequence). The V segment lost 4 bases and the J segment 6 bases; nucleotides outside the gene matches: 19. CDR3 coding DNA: TGTGCCAGCAGCCCGCGGAGAGGCTGGCGGGAGAACTTCAATGAGCAGTTCTTC. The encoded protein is CASSPRRGWRENFNEQFF.

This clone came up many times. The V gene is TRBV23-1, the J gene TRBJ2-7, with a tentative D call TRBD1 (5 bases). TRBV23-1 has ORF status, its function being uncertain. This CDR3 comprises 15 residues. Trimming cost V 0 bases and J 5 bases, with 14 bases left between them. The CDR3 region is CASSQSSPQGDEQYF. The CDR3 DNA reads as TGCGCCAGCAGTCAATCGAGCCCCCAAGGGGACGAGCAGTACTTC.

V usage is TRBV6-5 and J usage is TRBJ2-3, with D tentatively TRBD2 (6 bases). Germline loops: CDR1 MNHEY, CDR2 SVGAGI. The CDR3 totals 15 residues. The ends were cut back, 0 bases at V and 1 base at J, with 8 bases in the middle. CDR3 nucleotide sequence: TGTGCCAGCAGTTACTCGCCGGGAGGCACAGATACGCAGTATTTT. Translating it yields CASSYSPGGTDTQYF.

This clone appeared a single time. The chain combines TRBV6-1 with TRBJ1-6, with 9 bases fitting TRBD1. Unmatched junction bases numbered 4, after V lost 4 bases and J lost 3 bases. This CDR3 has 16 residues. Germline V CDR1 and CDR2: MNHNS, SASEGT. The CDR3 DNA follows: TGTGCCAGCAGTGGGGACAGGGCTCACTATAATTCACCCCTCCACTTT. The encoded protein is CASSGDRAHYNSPLHF.